What follows is one T cell receptor beta chain and its context. Its matching antigen is unknown. The record originates from a study of T cell responses to AZD1222 COVID-19 vaccine. Germline lookup yields CDR1 KGHSH and CDR2 LQKENI. V gave up 5 bases and J gave up 1 base, with 8 bases separating them. The CDR3 loop spans 13 amino acids. Study results and limitations: In the spike-specific TCR repertoire, nearly half reportedly target unmutated variant regions. Most donors were white British, females outnumbered males, and clonal diversity was possibly underestimated.

Libraries were prepared by immunoSEQ multiplex PCR; TCRdb keeps only in-frame clonotypes and omits some of them. The table lists around 130,000 clones, around 94% of them singletons, with roughly 6.6% in the top ten. The sample in question was peripheral blood, obtained on day 0 of AZD1222 vaccination. The sequence was collected from an adult in good health. This rearrangement joins TRBV18 to TRBJ1-1; D is unresolved. As DNA, the CDR3 is TGTGCCAGCTCAGAAGGCGGGAACACTGAAGCTTTCTTT. It specifies CASSEGGNTEAFF.